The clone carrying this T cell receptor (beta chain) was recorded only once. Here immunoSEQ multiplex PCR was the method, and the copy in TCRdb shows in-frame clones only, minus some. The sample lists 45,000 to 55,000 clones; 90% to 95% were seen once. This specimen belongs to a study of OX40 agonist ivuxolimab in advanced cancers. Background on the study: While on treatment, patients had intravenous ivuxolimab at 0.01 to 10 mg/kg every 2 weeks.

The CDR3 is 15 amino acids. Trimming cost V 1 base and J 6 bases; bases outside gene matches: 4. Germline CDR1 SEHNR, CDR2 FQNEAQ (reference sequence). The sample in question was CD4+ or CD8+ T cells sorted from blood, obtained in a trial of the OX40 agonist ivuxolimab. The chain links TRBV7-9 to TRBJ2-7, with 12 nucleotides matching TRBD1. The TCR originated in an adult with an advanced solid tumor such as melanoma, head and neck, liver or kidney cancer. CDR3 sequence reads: CASSLGVGQGAEQYF. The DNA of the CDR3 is TGTGCCAGCAGCTTAGGCGTGGGACAGGGGGCCGAGCAGTACTTC. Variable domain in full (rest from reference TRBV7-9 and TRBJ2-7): DTGVSQNPRHKITKRGQNVTFRCDPISEHNRLYWYRQTLGQGPEFLTYFQNEAQLEKSRLLSDRFSAERPKGSFSTLEIQRTEQGDSAMYLCASSLGVGQGAEQYFGPGTRLTVT.